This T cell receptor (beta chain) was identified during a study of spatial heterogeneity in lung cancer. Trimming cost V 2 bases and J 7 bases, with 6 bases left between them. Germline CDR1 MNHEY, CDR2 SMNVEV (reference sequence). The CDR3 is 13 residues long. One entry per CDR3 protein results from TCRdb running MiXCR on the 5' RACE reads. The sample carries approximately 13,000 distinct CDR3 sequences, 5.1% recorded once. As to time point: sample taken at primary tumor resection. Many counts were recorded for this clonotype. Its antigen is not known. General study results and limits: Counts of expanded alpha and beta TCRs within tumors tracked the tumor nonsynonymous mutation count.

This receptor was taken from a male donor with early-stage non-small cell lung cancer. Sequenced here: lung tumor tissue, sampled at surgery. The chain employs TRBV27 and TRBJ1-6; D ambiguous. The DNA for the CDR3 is TGTGCCAGCAGTTTAGAAAGGAATTCACCCCTCCACTTT. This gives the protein CASSLERNSPLHF.